The rows below give T cell receptor beta chains drawn from one sample of a study of molecular identifiers for immune sequencing clone quantification. TCRdb passed the PCR reads through MiXCR, listing each CDR3 protein once. The data hold about 510,000 distinct CDR3 sequences, with approximately 25% observed a single time. The material sequenced was naive CD8+ T cells from blood, with Jurkat cell RNA spiked in. The receptors derive from a human donor in good health. Some libraries in this study had Jurkat cell RNA spiked in. CDR3s include the opening cysteine and the closing phenylalanine or tryptophan. A D gene is named only where the DNA matches it firmly. Only some rows state a clone size, as once, few, many or a class for expanded clones.

CDR3 protein | CDR3 DNA | J gene | D gene | clone size | V gene
CSAIGRGEYEQYF | TGCAGTGCTATTGGGCGGGGGGAATACGAGCAGTACTTC | TRBJ2-7 | TRBD2 | . | TRBV20-1
CASSGTDGNTEAFF | TGTGCCAGCAGTGGAACCGACGGGAACACTGAAGCTTTCTTT | TRBJ1-1 | . | few | TRBV6-5
CASSFGQNYEQYF | TGTGCCAGCAGTTTTGGGCAGAACTACGAGCAGTACTTC | TRBJ2-7 | . | many | TRBV27
CSARFLAGGTYNEQFF | TGCAGTGCTAGGTTTCTAGCGGGAGGAACGTACAATGAGCAGTTCTTC | TRBJ2-1 | TRBD2 | few | TRBV20-1
CASSYQPGGGEAYF | TGTGCCAGCAGCTATCAACCCGGGGGGGGCGAAGCTTACTTT | TRBJ1-1 | . | . | TRBV12-3/TRBV12-4
CARSLTGQGAEEQYF | TGTGCCCGCAGCTTAACGGGACAGGGGGCGGAGGAGCAGTACTTC | TRBJ2-7 | TRBD1 | . | TRBV7-2
CASSQDGSDGRLRTQYF | TGTGCCAGCAGCCAAGATGGCTCGGATGGAAGATTACGGACCCAGTACTTC | TRBJ2-5 | . | . | TRBV14
CAWGLAQINEQFF | TGTGCCTGGGGACTAGCGCAGATCAATGAGCAGTTCTTC | TRBJ2-1 | TRBD2 | . | TRBV30
CASSMAGNNEQFF | TGTGCCAGTAGTATGGCAGGTAACAATGAGCAGTTCTTC | TRBJ2-1 | . | . | TRBV19
CASRLTSGSPPDTQYF | TGTGCCAGCAGACTGACTAGCGGGAGCCCCCCGGATACGCAGTATTTT | TRBJ2-3 | TRBD2 | many | TRBV28
CASSLEGEELTDTQYF | TGTGCCAGCAGTTTAGAGGGGGAGGAACTCACAGATACGCAGTATTTT | TRBJ2-3 | . | few | TRBV28
CASSPTGLVDYGYTF | TGTGCCAGCAGTCCGACAGGGTTGGTGGACTATGGCTACACCTTC | TRBJ1-2 | TRBD1 | few | TRBV27
CASSRGTRAARLTQYF | TGTGCCAGCAGTAGAGGGACGCGCGCGGCCCGACTGACCCAGTACTTC | TRBJ2-5 | . | . | TRBV2
CASMRDRMNTEAFF | TGTGCCAGTATGCGGGACAGAATGAACACTGAAGCTTTCTTT | TRBJ1-1 | TRBD1 | . | TRBV6-2/TRBV6-3
CASSLAPPGLAETYEQYF | TGTGCCAGCAGCTTAGCGCCACCGGGACTAGCGGAGACCTACGAGCAGTACTTC | TRBJ2-7 | TRBD2 | few | TRBV7-2
CATSVVMSSGYNEQFF | TGTGCCACCAGTGTTGTAATGTCTAGCGGCTACAATGAGCAGTTCTTC | TRBJ2-1 | TRBD2 | few | TRBV24-1
CASSLSPGWGYTF | TGTGCCAGCAGTTTATCCCCTGGCTGGGGCTACACCTTC | TRBJ1-2 | . | . | TRBV27
CASSPTGGRTGELFF | TGTGCCAGCAGCCCAACGGGGGGGAGAACCGGGGAGCTGTTTTTT | TRBJ2-2 | TRBD2 | . | TRBV9
CASSLGRGLAGVGNTQYF | TGTGCCAGCAGCTTAGGCCGCGGACTAGCGGGAGTGGGAAATACGCAGTATTTT | TRBJ2-3 | TRBD2 | . | TRBV13
CASSRTVINEQFF | TGTGCCAGCAGCCGGACAGTAATCAATGAGCAGTTCTTC | TRBJ2-1 | . | . | TRBV3-1
CASSYLAGVNEQFF | TGTGCCAGCAGTTACTTGGCGGGAGTCAATGAGCAGTTCTTC | TRBJ2-1 | TRBD2 | . | TRBV6-2/TRBV6-3
CASGPTVSYEQYF | TGTGCCAGTGGCCCGACAGTATCCTACGAGCAGTACTTC | TRBJ2-7 | . | . | TRBV19
CASSYSTRLPYEQYF | TGTGCCAGCAGTTACTCGACTCGACTCCCCTACGAGCAGTACTTC | TRBJ2-7 | . | few | TRBV6-2/TRBV6-3
CASSLGSRGRNEQFF | TGTGCCAGCAGCTTAGGAAGCAGGGGAAGGAATGAGCAGTTCTTC | TRBJ2-1 | . | few | TRBV7-9
CASSQGRTGNNEQFF | TGCGCCAGCAGCCAAGGAAGGACAGGGAACAATGAGCAGTTCTTC | TRBJ2-1 | TRBD1 | few | TRBV4-1
CASSIWLSTSGSIADTQYF | TGTGCCAGTAGTATATGGTTGTCGACTAGCGGGAGTATTGCAGATACGCAGTATTTT | TRBJ2-3 | TRBD2 | . | TRBV19
CSVEVPGQGPYEQYF | TGCAGCGTTGAAGTCCCGGGACAGGGGCCCTACGAGCAGTACTTC | TRBJ2-7 | TRBD1 | many | TRBV29-1
CATSDLQNNEQFF | TGTGCCACCAGTGATTTGCAAAACAATGAGCAGTTCTTC | TRBJ2-1 | . | many | TRBV24-1
CASSLSSYGYTF | TGTGCCAGCAGCTTGTCCAGCTATGGCTACACCTTC | TRBJ1-2 | . | . | TRBV5-3
CASSLQGTDTQYF | TGTGCCAGCAGTTTACAGGGCACAGATACGCAGTATTTT | TRBJ2-3 | . | many | TRBV12-3/TRBV12-4
CASSQEVQGRYTEAFF | TGCGCCAGCAGCCAAGAAGTACAGGGGCGGTACACTGAAGCTTTCTTT | TRBJ1-1 | TRBD1 | . | TRBV4-1
CSATRAGTGVGATNEKLFF | TGCAGTGCTACAAGAGCCGGGACAGGGGTTGGAGCAACTAATGAAAAACTGTTTTTT | TRBJ1-4 | TRBD1 | few | TRBV20-1
CASSVGLGHEQYF | TGTGCCAGCAGCGTAGGTCTAGGGCACGAGCAGTACTTC | TRBJ2-7 | . | many | TRBV9
CSAPSPADGYTF | TGCAGCGCCCCATCCCCGGCAGATGGCTACACCTTC | TRBJ1-2 | . | many | TRBV29-1
CASSLSGLNQPQHF | TGTGCCAGCAGTTTATCAGGGCTTAATCAGCCCCAGCATTTT | TRBJ1-5 | . | . | TRBV27
CASSQDGGSKYEQYF | TGTGCCAGCAGCCAAGACGGCGGGAGTAAGTACGAGCAGTACTTC | TRBJ2-7 | TRBD2 | few | TRBV3-1
CASSLEAASYSPLHF | TGTGCCAGCAGCTTAGAGGCGGCCAGTTATTCACCCCTCCACTTT | TRBJ1-6 | . | . | TRBV7-9
CSVEDLRGRTYYNEQFF | TGCAGCGTTGAAGATCTTCGGGGCAGAACATACTACAATGAGCAGTTCTTC | TRBJ2-1 | . | few | TRBV29-1
CASSHLLGNTEAFF | TGCGCCAGCAGCCATCTTTTGGGAAACACTGAAGCTTTCTTT | TRBJ1-1 | . | . | TRBV4-1
CASSPRGLYNEQFF | TGTGCCAGCAGCCCCAGGGGGCTCTACAATGAGCAGTTCTTC | TRBJ2-1 | TRBD1 | many | TRBV7-2
CASSLAGQGSVGAFF | TGCGCCAGCAGCTTGGCCGGACAGGGGAGCGTCGGAGCTTTCTTT | TRBJ1-1 | TRBD1 | many | TRBV5-1
CASSETVNYYEQYF | TGCGCCAGCAGCGAAACAGTGAATTACTACGAGCAGTACTTC | TRBJ2-7 | . | . | TRBV4-3
CSSSFRGPYEQYF | TGTTCCAGCAGTTTCAGGGGCCCCTACGAGCAGTACTTC | TRBJ2-7 | . | . | TRBV28
CSVLDRGAGHEQYF | TGCAGCGTTTTAGACCGGGGAGCGGGTCACGAGCAGTACTTC | TRBJ2-7 | . | many | TRBV29-1
CSVEEGFGSSFGGANVLTF | TGCAGCGTTGAAGAGGGGTTCGGTTCGAGTTTTGGGGGGGCCAACGTCCTGACTTTC | TRBJ2-6 | . | . | TRBV29-1
CARRAPGRRETQYF | TGTGCCAGGCGGGCCCCGGGACGCCGAGAGACCCAGTACTTC | TRBJ2-5 | . | few | TRBV2
CASSQELAGEGGYEQCF | TGTGCCAGCAGCCAAGAGCTAGCGGGAGAGGGGGGCTACGAGCAGTGCTTC | TRBJ2-7 | TRBD2 | once | TRBV4-2
CATTLEGNTEAFF | TGTGCCACCACCCTGGAGGGAAACACTGAAGCTTTCTTT | TRBJ1-1 | . | many | TRBV5-6
CASSPSGTMKDIQYF | TGTGCCAGCAGCCCGTCGGGCACAATGAAGGACATTCAGTACTTC | TRBJ2-4 | . | many | TRBV5-8
CAGSYWGEPQRF | TGTGCCGGCAGTTATTGGGGGGAGCCCCAGCGTTTT | TRBJ1-5 | . | . | TRBV6-2/TRBV6-3
CTSSTGAHTEAFF | TGTACCAGCAGCACCGGGGCCCACACTGAAGCTTTCTTT | TRBJ1-1 | . | . | TRBV9
CASSLGLAIEQFF | TGTGCCAGCAGCTTGGGGCTGGCGATAGAGCAGTTCTTC | TRBJ2-1 | . | . | TRBV11-2
CSGTANTGQLFF | TGCAGCGGGACAGCGAACACCGGCCAGCTGTTTTTT | TRBJ2-2 | . | . | TRBV29-1
CASSTGYSNTEAFF | TGTGCCAGCAGCACCGGCTACTCGAACACTGAAGCTTTCTTT | TRBJ1-1 | . | many | TRBV5-6
CASSFTGQGGSPLHF | TGTGCCAGCAGCTTTACTGGACAGGGCGGTTCACCCCTCCACTTT | TRBJ1-6 | TRBD1 | . | TRBV12-3/TRBV12-4
CASSQVRQSLQETQYF | TGCGCCAGCAGCCAAGTGAGGCAGAGCCTCCAAGAGACCCAGTACTTC | TRBJ2-5 | . | many | TRBV4-1
CASSLIFSGSTDTQYF | TGTGCCAGCAGCTTAATCTTTAGCGGGAGCACAGATACGCAGTATTTT | TRBJ2-3 | TRBD2 | many | TRBV7-8
CASSQEERERGMNTEAFF | TGCGCCAGCAGCCAAGAGGAGAGGGAAAGGGGTATGAACACTGAAGCTTTCTTT | TRBJ1-1 | . | many | TRBV4-1
CASRKADLAGGYTGELFF | TGTGCCAGCAGAAAAGCCGACCTAGCGGGGGGTTACACCGGGGAGCTGTTTTTT | TRBJ2-2 | TRBD2 | many | TRBV2